This T cell receptor beta chain was documented in a study of cytotoxic CD8 clonotypes in ibrutinib-treated CLL. Study information: Response was recorded as partial in some 25 patients and complete in 2; at median 68 months, approximately 14 remained remitted and around 12 had progressed. Overall study findings and caveats: While tracking circulating CD8+ T-cell counts, baseline clonality exceeded that of age-matched healthy donors. Baseline levels were approached again at progression, after clonality had risen at ibrutinib response.

TCRdb's table, derived via immunoSEQ multiplex PCR, lists solely in-frame clones and lacks some. The top ten clones hold around 20% of a sample with approximately 60,000 clones, 56% of them seen once. The authors obtained roughly 2 micrograms of genomic DNA from cryopreserved PBMCs for TCR beta libraries. This clone has more than one count but fewer than ten. Its target is not known. The junction departs from germline at one end; a sequencing error may be responsible. Germline loops: CDR1 SGHVS, CDR2 FQNEAQ. The CDR3 covers 14 residues. The source was PBMCs, collected after 24 months of ibrutinib treatment. This sequence was found in a human donor with chronic lymphocytic leukemia. V is TRBV7-8 and J is TRBJ2-5; D is possibly TRBD2 (5 bases). CDR3 coding DNA: TGTGCCAGCAGCCCCCGGCGCTTTAGTTGGAGGTGCGACTTC. Its translation is CASSPRRFSWRCDF.